The rows below give T cell receptor beta chains drawn from one sample of a study of cytomegalovirus exposure and HLA in healthy donors. Sequenced by immunoSEQ multiplex PCR; TCRdb stores in-frame clones only, minus some. The table lists more than 150,000 clones, 65% to 90% of them singletons. Sequenced sample: PBMCs. These receptors came from a girl aged 2-10 years in good health and CMV-seropositive. Each CDR3 is given with its conserved first and last residue. A D gene is named only where the DNA matches it firmly. Part of the rows lack a size; the others show once, few, many or a class for expanded clones.

-	TRBV30	TRBJ2-3	TRBD1	17	TGTGCCTGGAGTCCGCCGGGACAGACTTTCTACACAGATACGCAGTATTTT	CAWSPPGQTFYTDTQYF
few	TRBV6-1	TRBJ1-2	-	15	TGTGCCAGCAGTATCCAGGGAAGGGGTAACTATGGCTACACCTTC	CASSIQGRGNYGYTF
-	TRBV25-1	TRBJ2-7	-	12	TGTGCCAGCAGGGCGGGACAGATCGAGCAGTACTTC	CASRAGQIEQYF
-	TRBV6-5	TRBJ2-7	-	15	TGTGCCAGCAGTCCCCGCTTGCAGAGGACCTACGAGCAGTACTTC	CASSPRLQRTYEQYF
-	TRBV5-1	TRBJ1-6	TRBD1	15	TGCGCCAGCAGCCACGGGACAGGTGATAATTCACCCCTCCACTTT	CASSHGTGDNSPLHF
once	TRBV15	TRBJ2-7	TRBD1	15	TGTGCCACCAGCAGCCCAGGGGACAGACGATACGAGCAGTACTTC	CATSSPGDRRYEQYF
-	TRBV5-4	TRBJ1-6	-	13	TGTGCCAGCAGCTTGGACAGAGACTCACCCCTCCACTTT	CASSLDRDSPLHF
-	TRBV15	TRBJ1-5	-	14	TGTGCCACCAGCAGAGATCGGTACAATCAGCCCCAGCATTTT	CATSRDRYNQPQHF
once	TRBV11-1	TRBJ2-1	-	18	TGTGCCAGCAGCCTCGTCCCAGCGAGGGCTCGACCCTACAATGAGCAGTTCTTC	CASSLVPARARPYNEQFF
few	TRBV4-1	TRBJ1-1	-	17	TGCGCCAGCAGCCAAGCTATCCCCCGCGGCGGGAACACTGAAGCTTTCTTT	CASSQAIPRGGNTEAFF
-	TRBV4-1	TRBJ1-5	TRBD1	20	TGCGCCAGCAGCCTCCGTATGACAGGGGGTAGAGAGGGGGGCAATCAGCCCCAGCATTTT	CASSLRMTGGREGGNQPQHF
-	TRBV9	TRBJ2-1	TRBD2	15	TGTGCCTCCGCCCCTCCGGGACTAGCGGGAGGCGGGCAGTTCTTC	CASAPPGLAGGGQFF
-	TRBV4-1	TRBJ2-1	-	17	TGCGCCAGCAGCCTCTTTTTAGCGGAATCTTCCTACAATGAGCAGTTCTTC	CASSLFLAESSYNEQFF
-	TRBV14	TRBJ1-2	-	15	TGTGCCAGCAGCCAAGTCGCAGGGGCCTGGGGGGGCTACACCTTC	CASSQVAGAWGGYTF
-	TRBV28	TRBJ2-7	TRBD1	15	TGTGCCAGCAGACCCTCCGGGACAGGGAGGGTCGAGCAGTACTTC	CASRPSGTGRVEQYF
-	TRBV6-6	TRBJ1-4	-	14	TGTGCCAGCGGTAGGGGAGGGGCCAATGAAAAACTGTTTTTT	CASGRGGANEKLFF
-	TRBV28	TRBJ1-5	-	17	TGTGCCAGCAGTACCGCCAGAAACGACATACGCAATCAGCCCCAGCATTTT	CASSTARNDIRNQPQHF
-	TRBV2	TRBJ2-7	-	15	TGTGCCAGCAGTGAAAGTCTCTCAAGCTCCTACGAGCAGTACTTC	CASSESLSSSYEQYF
-	TRBV29-1	TRBJ1-1	TRBD1	12	TGCAGCGTCGGGACAGTGAACACTGAAGCTTTCTTT	CSVGTVNTEAFF
few	TRBV10-3	TRBJ1-1	-	14	TGTGCCATCAAGTCAGGGCAGTGGAATAGTGAAGCTTTCTTT	CAIKSGQWNSEAFF
few	TRBV6-6	TRBJ1-3	-	15	TGTGCCAGCACCACCAGGACACGGACTGGAAACACCATATATTTT	CASTTRTRTGNTIYF
-	TRBV6-5	TRBJ2-5	-	15	TGTGCCAGCAGGAATTTGGGGGGTCAGTGGGAGACCCAGTACTTC	CASRNLGGQWETQYF
-	TRBV5-1	TRBJ1-2	-	15	TGCGCCAGCAGCTTGCCGCTACAGGGTAGTAATGGCTACACCTTC	CASSLPLQGSNGYTF
-	TRBV5-8	TRBJ1-1	-	14	TGTGCCAGCAGCTTGGATATGGGGAGCACTGAAGCTTTCTTT	CASSLDMGSTEAFF
-	TRBV5-1	TRBJ2-7	-	15	TGCGCCAGCAGCTCAACTCAGCCAGGGACCTACGAGCAGTACTTC	CASSSTQPGTYEQYF
-	TRBV28	TRBJ1-4	TRBD1	14	TGTGCCAGCGGTCAGGGGGCAACTAATGAAAAACTGTTTTTT	CASGQGATNEKLFF
-	TRBV25-1	TRBJ2-7	TRBD1	14	TGTGCCAGCAGATCGGGACAGAGGTCCTACGAGCAGTACTTC	CASRSGQRSYEQYF
-	TRBV9	TRBJ1-2	TRBD1	15	TGTGCCAGCAGCGACACTCAGGGGGCCATGGGAGGCTACACCTTC	CASSDTQGAMGGYTF
-	TRBV19	TRBJ2-3	TRBD2	12	TGTGCCAGTCGACTAGCGGGAGATACGCAGTATTTT	CASRLAGDTQYF
-	TRBV28	TRBJ2-3	-	12	TGTGCCACTTCCTCGACATTCCCAGCGCAGTATTTT	CATSSTFPAQYF
once	TRBV30	TRBJ2-3	TRBD2	18	TGTGCCTGGAGTGTAGACCTAGCGGGAGGGAAGGGCACAGATACGCAGTATTTT	CAWSVDLAGGKGTDTQYF
-	TRBV6-1	TRBJ1-2	-	14	TGTGCCAGCAGTGAAGCCGCGACTAACTATGGCTACACCTTC	CASSEAATNYGYTF
-	TRBV19	TRBJ2-7	-	14	TGTGCCAGTAGTGCGACAGGTATGCGAGACGAGCAGTACTTC	CASSATGMRDEQYF
-	TRBV10-3	TRBJ1-4	-	15	TGTGCCATCAGTGTAGATGGAGTCCCTAATGAAAAACTGTTTTTT	CAISVDGVPNEKLFF
-	TRBV7-7	TRBJ2-1	-	13	TGTGCTAGCAGCACAAGTTCTGCAAATGAGCAGTTCTTC	CASSTSSANEQFF
-	TRBV5-1	TRBJ2-7	TRBD1	16	TGCGCCAGCAGCTTGGGTGTGGGACAGGGACCCTACGAGCAGTACTTC	CASSLGVGQGPYEQYF
once	TRBV11-3	TRBJ2-6	-	15	TGTGCCAGCAGCATGCGTAGAGCTGGGGCCAACGTCCTGACTTTC	CASSMRRAGANVLTF
-	TRBV19	TRBJ1-1	TRBD1	17	TGTGCCAGTAGTATACCCCTCCCGGGACAGGGGAACACTGAAGCTTTCTTT	CASSIPLPGQGNTEAFF
-	TRBV7-9	TRBJ1-3	TRBD1	14	TGTGCCAGCAGGCCCGGGACAGGGTACAACACCATATATTTT	CASRPGTGYNTIYF
-	TRBV5-1	TRBJ2-6	-	19	TGCGCCAGCATCGGGGAACAGGGTAATCGGCCATCTGGGGCCAACGTCCTGACTTTC	CASIGEQGNRPSGANVLTF
-	TRBV28	TRBJ1-6	-	15	TGTGCCACTCACGCGGAGGGAATGGTATATTCACCCCTCCACTTT	CATHAEGMVYSPLHF
few	TRBV5-6	TRBJ1-4	-	15	TGTGCCAGCAGCTCCCCTGGGAGGTTTGGTGAAAAACTGTTTTTT	CASSSPGRFGEKLFF
-	TRBV4-1	TRBJ1-2	-	18	TGCGCCAGCAGCCAAGCGGTTAAAATGACAGGAAAACACTATGGCTACACCTTC	CASSQAVKMTGKHYGYTF
-	TRBV9	TRBJ2-2	-	16	TGTGCCAGCAGCAAACCGGACAGATACCTCACCGGGGAGCTGTTTTTT	CASSKPDRYLTGELFF
-	TRBV28	TRBJ2-4	TRBD1	16	TGTGCCAGCAACCCGCGGGGGACAGGGAATAAAAACATTCAGTACTTC	CASNPRGTGNKNIQYF
-	TRBV30	TRBJ1-1	-	13	TGTGCCTCGGGCGGGGGGCTGAACACTGAAGCTTTCTTT	CASGGGLNTEAFF
once	TRBV6-4	TRBJ1-1	-	13	TGTGCCAGCAGTCGACAGGAGAACACTGAAGCTTTCTTT	CASSRQENTEAFF
-	TRBV6-4	TRBJ2-1	-	13	TGTGCCAGCAGTGAGAGGGTAGCGGCGGAGCAGTTCTTC	CASSERVAAEQFF
-	TRBV5-1	TRBJ2-1	TRBD1	12	TGCGCCAGCAGCGGGGACAGGCGCCAGGAGTTCTTC	CASSGDRRQEFF
-	TRBV4-1	TRBJ1-2	-	17	TGCGCCAGCAGCAGGAGGAGTCGGGGGGAAGCTAACTATGGCTACACCTTC	CASSRRSRGEANYGYTF
-	TRBV7-2	TRBJ1-5	TRBD1	17	TGTGCCAGCAGCTTATCTGGACAGGGTGTTTACAATCAGCCCCAGCATTTT	CASSLSGQGVYNQPQHF
few	TRBV19	TRBJ1-6	TRBD1	19	TGTGCCAGTAGTTCTGGACAGGGATTCCTTAGCTCCTATAATTCACCCCTCCACTTT	CASSSGQGFLSSYNSPLHF
-	TRBV14	TRBJ2-5	TRBD1	13	TGTGCCAGCAGCTGGACAGGGCGAGAGACCCAGTACTTC	CASSWTGRETQYF